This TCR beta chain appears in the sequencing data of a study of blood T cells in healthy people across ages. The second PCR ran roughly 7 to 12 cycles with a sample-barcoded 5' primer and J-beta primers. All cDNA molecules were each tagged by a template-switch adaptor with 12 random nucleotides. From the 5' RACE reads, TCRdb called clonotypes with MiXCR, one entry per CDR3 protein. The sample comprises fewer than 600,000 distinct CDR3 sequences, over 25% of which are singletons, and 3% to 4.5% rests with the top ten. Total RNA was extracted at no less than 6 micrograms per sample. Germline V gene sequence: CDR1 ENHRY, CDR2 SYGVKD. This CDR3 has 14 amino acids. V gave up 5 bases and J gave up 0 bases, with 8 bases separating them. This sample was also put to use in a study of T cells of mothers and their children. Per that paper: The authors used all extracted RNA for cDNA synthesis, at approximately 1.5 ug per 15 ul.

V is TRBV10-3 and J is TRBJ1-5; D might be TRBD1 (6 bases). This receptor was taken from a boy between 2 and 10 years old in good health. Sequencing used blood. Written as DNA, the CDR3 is TGTGCCATCAGTATACAGGGTAGCAATCAGCCCCAGCATTTT. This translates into CAISIQGSNQPQHF.